These 9 T cell receptor beta chains share one sample of origin, sequenced in a study of breast tumors, draining lymph nodes, adjacent tissues. Each CDR3 protein gets one entry after TCRdb re-called the multiplex PCR reads with MiXCR. Seen here are about 20,000 distinct CDR3 sequences, approximately 31% observed once, and the top ten hold approximately 10%. The specimen sequenced was breast tumor tissue. Source of these receptors: a female donor with breast cancer. Some clones in this sample may be carry-over from other donors' samples.

A note on this clonotype: This sequence may be a read error, since a much larger clone differs from it by one base. J is TRBJ2-7 and V is TRBV6-5, with 14 bases aligning to TRBD2. The germline V gene encodes CDR1 MNHEY and CDR2 SVGAGI. V shed 9 bases and J 6 bases; nucleotides not matched to a gene: 4. The CDR3 is 13 amino acids. Written as DNA, the CDR3 is TGTGCCAGTCGACTAGCGGGAGGGGGCGAGCAGTACTTC. This translates into CASRLAGGGEQYF.

The table lists this clonotype with many counts. The chain combines TRBV9 with TRBJ2-3, with 8 bases aligning to TRBD2. CDR1 SGDLS and CDR2 YYNGEE come from the germline V gene. V shed 3 bases, J shed 3 bases, and the junction held 3 bases outside the gene matches. The CDR3 extends over 14 amino acids. CDR3 sequence: CASSAGLETDTQYF. Here the CDR3 DNA reads TGTGCCAGCAGCGCGGGACTAGAGACAGATACGCAGTATTTT.

This clonotype was counted many times. The chain carries TRBV11-3 and TRBJ2-3, with 13 bases lining up with TRBD2. The CDR3 extends over 16 amino acids. Germline CDR1 reads SGHNT; CDR2 reads YENEEA. The J segment lost 2 bases and the V segment lost 4 bases, leaving 3 bases of the junction unmatched. CDR3 sequence: CASSWTSGSVTDTQYF. As DNA, the CDR3 is TGTGCCAGCAGCTGGACTAGCGGGAGCGTCACAGATACGCAGTATTTT.

This clonotype has at least ten counts. The chain combines TRBV4-3 with TRBJ2-7; 8 bases fit TRBD2. The CDR3 runs to 14 residues. CDR1 and CDR2 from the germline V gene are LGHNA and YSLEER. J lost 4 bases, V lost 3 bases, and 5 bases had no gene match. The CDR3 loop reads CASSQGTRGYEQYF. The CDR3 DNA sequence: TGCGCCAGCAGCCAGGGGACTAGAGGGTACGAGCAGTACTTC.

This clonotype was seen repeatedly, ten times or more. The chain is built from TRBV4-1 and TRBJ2-7; D not resolved. Trimming left V 0 bases short and J 1 base short, with 7 bases between. The CDR3 runs 14 residues. Germline loops: CDR1 MGHRA, CDR2 YSYEKL. CDR3 sequence reads: CASSQDPGSYEQYF. CDR3 nucleotide sequence: TGCGCCAGCAGCCAAGATCCAGGTTCCTACGAGCAGTACTTC.

The chain couples TRBV7-9 to TRBJ1-2; a possible D gene is TRBD1 (6 bases). CDR3 length: 15 amino acids. V lost 7 bases, J lost 0 bases, and 15 bases lay in between. Germline V gene lookup returns CDR1 SEHNR and CDR2 FQNEAQ (reference sequence). Written as DNA, the CDR3 is TGTGCCAGCACGAAACAGGGCCTCTCTAACTATGGCTACACCTTC. Its translation is CASTKQGLSNYGYTF.

This clonotype came up many times. This chain uses TRBV19 with TRBJ2-7; D call uncertain. The CDR3 totals 15 residues. CDR1 is LNHDA and CDR2 is SQIVND in the germline V gene (reference sequence). The germline V and J ends were trimmed by 1 base and 2 bases, with 12 bases remaining between them. Here the CDR3 reads CASSIVGRRTYEQYF. DNA of the CDR3: TGTGCCAGTAGTATAGTGGGCAGGCGAACCTACGAGCAGTACTTC.

The table lists this clonotype with many counts. This chain uses TRBV12-3 or TRBV12-4 with TRBJ1-2, with 8 bases matching TRBD1. The CDR3 is made up of 17 amino acids. V shed 6 bases and J 5 bases; nucleotides not matched to a gene: 17. The CDR3 DNA reads TGTGCCAGCAGCCTACTCTACCCGCCGACAGGGGAGTATGGCTACACCTTC. Amino acid sequence: CASSLLYPPTGEYGYTF.

This clonotype was counted many times. This chain connects TRBV19 to TRBJ1-5; D is unresolved. This CDR3 is built from 15 residues. Trimming cost V 1 base and J 7 bases, with 14 bases left between them. Germline loops: CDR1 LNHDA, CDR2 SQIVND (reference sequence). In nucleotides, the CDR3 is TGTGCCAGTAGTATAGTGGAGGGCCCCTGGCAGCCCCAGCATTTT. This codes for CASSIVEGPWQPQHF.